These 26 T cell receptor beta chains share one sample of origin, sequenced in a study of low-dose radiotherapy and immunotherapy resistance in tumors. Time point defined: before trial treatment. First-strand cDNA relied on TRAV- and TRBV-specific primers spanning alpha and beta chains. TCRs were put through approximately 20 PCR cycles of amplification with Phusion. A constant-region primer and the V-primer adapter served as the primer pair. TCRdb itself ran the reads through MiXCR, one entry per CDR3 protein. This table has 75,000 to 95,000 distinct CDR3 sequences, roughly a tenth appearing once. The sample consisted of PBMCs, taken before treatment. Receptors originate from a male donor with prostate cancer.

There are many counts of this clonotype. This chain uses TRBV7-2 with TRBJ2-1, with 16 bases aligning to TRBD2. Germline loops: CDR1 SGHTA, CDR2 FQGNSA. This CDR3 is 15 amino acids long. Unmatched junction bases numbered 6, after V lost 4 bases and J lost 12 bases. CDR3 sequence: CASSSGTSGRAGQFF. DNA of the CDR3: TGTGCCAGCAGCTCCGGGACTAGCGGGAGGGCCGGGCAGTTCTTC. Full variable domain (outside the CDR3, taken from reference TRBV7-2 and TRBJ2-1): GAGVSQSPSNKVTEKGKDVELRCDPISGHTALYWYRQSLGQGLEFLIYFQGNSAPDKSGLPSDRFSAERTGGSVSTLTIQRTQQEDSAVYLCASSSGTSGRAGQFFGPGTRLTVL.

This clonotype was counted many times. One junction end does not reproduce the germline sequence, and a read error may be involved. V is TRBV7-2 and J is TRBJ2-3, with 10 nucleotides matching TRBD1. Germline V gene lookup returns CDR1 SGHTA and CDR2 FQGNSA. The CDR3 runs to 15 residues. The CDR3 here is CASSSRTGGTATQYF. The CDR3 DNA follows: TGTGCCAGCAGCTCCCGGACAGGGGGGACAGCTACGCAGTATTTT.

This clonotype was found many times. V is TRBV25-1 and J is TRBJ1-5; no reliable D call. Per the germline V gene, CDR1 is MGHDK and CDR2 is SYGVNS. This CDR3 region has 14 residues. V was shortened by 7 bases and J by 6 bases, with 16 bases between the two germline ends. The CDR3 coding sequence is TGTGCCAGCACCGCGGTTTCGGAATGTCAGCCCCAGCATTTT. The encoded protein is CASTAVSECQPQHF.

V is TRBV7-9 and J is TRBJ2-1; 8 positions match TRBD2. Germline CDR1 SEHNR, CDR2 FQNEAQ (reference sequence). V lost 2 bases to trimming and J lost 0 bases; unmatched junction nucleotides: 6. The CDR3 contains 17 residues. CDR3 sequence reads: CASSLIESGSSYNEQFF. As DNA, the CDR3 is TGTGCCAGCAGCTTAATAGAAAGCGGGAGCTCCTACAATGAGCAGTTCTTC.

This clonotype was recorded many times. This CDR3 is CASSQAPSGAYEQYF. The CDR3 DNA follows: TGTGCCAGCAGCCAAGCCCCTAGCGGAGCCTACGAGCAGTACTTC. The rearrangement links TRBV14 to TRBJ2-7, with 7 bases that match TRBD2. Germline V gives CDR1 SGHDN, CDR2 FVKESK. V lost 1 base, J lost 2 bases, and 5 bases stayed unmatched. The CDR3 totals 15 residues.

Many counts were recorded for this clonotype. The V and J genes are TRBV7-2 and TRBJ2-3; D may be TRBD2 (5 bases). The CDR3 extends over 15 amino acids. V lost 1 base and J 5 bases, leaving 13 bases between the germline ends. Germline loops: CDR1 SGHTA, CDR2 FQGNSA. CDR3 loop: CASSLERGFGDTQYF. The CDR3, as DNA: TGTGCCAGCAGCTTAGAGCGCGGGTTCGGAGATACGCAGTATTTT.

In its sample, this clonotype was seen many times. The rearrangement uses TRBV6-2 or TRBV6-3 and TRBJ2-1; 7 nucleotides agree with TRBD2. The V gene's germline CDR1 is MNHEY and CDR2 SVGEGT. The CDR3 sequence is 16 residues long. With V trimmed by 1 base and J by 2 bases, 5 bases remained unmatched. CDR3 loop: CASSYWTGLTYNEQFF. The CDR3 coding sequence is TGTGCCAGCAGTTACTGGACGGGACTAACCTACAATGAGCAGTTCTTC.

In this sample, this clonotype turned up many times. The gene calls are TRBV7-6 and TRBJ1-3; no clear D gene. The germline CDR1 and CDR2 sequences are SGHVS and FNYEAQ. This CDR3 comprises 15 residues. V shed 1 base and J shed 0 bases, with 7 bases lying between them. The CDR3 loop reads CASSLGSLSGNTIYF. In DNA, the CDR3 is TGTGCCAGCAGCTTAGGGTCCCTCTCTGGAAACACCATATATTTT. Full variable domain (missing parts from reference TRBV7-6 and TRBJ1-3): GAGVSQSPRYKVTKRGQDVALRCDPISGHVSLYWYRQALGQGPEFLTYFNYEAQQDKSGLPNDRFSAERPEGSISTLTIQRTEQRDSAMYRCASSLGSLSGNTIYFGEGSWLTVV.

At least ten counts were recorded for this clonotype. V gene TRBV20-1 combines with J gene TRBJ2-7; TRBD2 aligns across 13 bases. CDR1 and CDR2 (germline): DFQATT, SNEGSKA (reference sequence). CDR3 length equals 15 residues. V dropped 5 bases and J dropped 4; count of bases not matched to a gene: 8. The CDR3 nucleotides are TGCAGTGCTCCTCCTGGGACTAGCGGGGTTTACGAGCAGTACTTC. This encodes CSAPPGTSGVYEQYF.

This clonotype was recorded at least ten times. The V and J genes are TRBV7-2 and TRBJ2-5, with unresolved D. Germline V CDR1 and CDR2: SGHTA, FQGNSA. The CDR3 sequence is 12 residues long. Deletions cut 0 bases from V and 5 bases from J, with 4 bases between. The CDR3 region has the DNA TGTGCCAGCAGCTTAGCGCGGGAGACCCAGTACTTC. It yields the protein CASSLARETQYF. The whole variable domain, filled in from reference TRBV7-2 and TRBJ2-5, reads GAGVSQSPSNKVTEKGKDVELRCDPISGHTALYWYRQSLGQGLEFLIYFQGNSAPDKSGLPSDRFSAERTGGSVSTLTIQRTQQEDSAVYLCASSLARETQYFGPGTRLLVL.

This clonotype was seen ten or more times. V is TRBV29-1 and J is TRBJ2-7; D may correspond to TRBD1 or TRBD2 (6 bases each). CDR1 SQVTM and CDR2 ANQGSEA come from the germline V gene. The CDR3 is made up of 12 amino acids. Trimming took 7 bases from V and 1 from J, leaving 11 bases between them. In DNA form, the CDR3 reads TGCAGCGCCGGGGGCAGGTCCTACGAGCAGTACTTC. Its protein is CSAGGRSYEQYF.

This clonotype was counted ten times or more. CDR3 nucleotides: TGTGCCAGCAGTTTCCGACAGGGGATGGGCTACGAGCAGTACTTC. It translates to CASSFRQGMGYEQYF. This chain links TRBV27 with TRBJ2-7, with 8 nucleotides matching TRBD1. Per the germline V gene, CDR1 is MNHEY and CDR2 is SMNVEV (reference sequence). V gave up 3 bases and J gave up 3 bases; unmatched junction bases: 7. The CDR3 has 15 residues.

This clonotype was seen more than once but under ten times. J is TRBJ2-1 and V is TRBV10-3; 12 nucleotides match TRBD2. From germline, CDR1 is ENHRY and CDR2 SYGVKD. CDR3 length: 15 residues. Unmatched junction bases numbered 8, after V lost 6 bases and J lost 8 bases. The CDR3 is CAISSLAGGVDEQFF. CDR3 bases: TGTGCCATCAGCTCACTAGCGGGAGGAGTCGATGAGCAGTTCTTC.

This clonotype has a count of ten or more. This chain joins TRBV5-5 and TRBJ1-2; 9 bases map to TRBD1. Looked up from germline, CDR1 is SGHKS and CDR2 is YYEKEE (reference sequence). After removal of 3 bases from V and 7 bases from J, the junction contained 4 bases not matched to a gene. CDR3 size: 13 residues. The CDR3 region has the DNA TGTGCCAGCAGCTGGACAGGGGAGTCTGGCTACACCTTC. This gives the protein CASSWTGESGYTF.

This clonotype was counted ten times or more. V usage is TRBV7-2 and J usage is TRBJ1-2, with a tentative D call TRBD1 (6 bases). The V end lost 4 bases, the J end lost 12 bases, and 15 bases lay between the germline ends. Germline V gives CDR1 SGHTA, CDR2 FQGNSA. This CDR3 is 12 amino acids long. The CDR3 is CASSSRGGFDTF. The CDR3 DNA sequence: TGTGCCAGCAGCTCTAGAGGGGGTTTCGACACCTTC.

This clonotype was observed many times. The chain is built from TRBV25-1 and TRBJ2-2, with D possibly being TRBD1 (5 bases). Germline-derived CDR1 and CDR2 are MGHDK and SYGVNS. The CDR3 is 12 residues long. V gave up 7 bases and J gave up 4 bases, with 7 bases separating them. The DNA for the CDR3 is TGTGCCAGCACCAGGGCCACCGGGGAGCTGTTTTTT. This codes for CASTRATGELFF.

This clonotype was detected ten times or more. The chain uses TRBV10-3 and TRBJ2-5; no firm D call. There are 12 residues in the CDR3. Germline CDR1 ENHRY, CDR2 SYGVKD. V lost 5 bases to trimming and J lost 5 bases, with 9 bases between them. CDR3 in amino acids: CAISPTIETQYF. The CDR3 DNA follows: TGTGCCATCAGTCCTACGATTGAGACCCAGTACTTC.

CDR3 in DNA: TGTGCCAGCAGCTTAGCCTGGAGTTACGAGCAGTACTTC. This gives the protein CASSLAWSYEQYF. The chain joins TRBV7-9 to TRBJ2-7; D call uncertain. The CDR3 totals 13 residues. The germline gives CDR1 SEHNR, CDR2 FQNEAQ (reference sequence). V dropped 0 bases and J dropped 4 bases, with 7 bases sitting between them.

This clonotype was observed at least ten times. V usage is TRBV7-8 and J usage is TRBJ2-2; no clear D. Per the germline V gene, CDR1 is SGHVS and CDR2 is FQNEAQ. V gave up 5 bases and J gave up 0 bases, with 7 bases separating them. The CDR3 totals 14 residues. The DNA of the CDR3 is TGTGCCAGCAGCCTACCAGCGAACACCGGGGAGCTGTTTTTT. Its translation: CASSLPANTGELFF.

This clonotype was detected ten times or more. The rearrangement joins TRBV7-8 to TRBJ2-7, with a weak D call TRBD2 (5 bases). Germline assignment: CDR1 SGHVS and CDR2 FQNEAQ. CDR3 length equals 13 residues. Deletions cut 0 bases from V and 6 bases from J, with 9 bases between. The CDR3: CASSLAGSREQYF. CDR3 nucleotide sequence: TGTGCCAGCAGCTTAGCAGGGAGTCGCGAGCAGTACTTC.

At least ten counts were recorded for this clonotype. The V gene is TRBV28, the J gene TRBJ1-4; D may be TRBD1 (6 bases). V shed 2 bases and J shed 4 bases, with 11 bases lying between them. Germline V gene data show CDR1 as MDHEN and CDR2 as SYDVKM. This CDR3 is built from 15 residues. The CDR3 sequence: CASSLGGRRNEKLFF. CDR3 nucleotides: TGTGCCAGCAGTTTAGGGGGCAGACGTAATGAAAAACTGTTTTTT. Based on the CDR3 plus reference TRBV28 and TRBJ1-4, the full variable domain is DVKVTQSSRYLVKRTGEKVFLECVQDMDHENMFWYRQDPGLGLRLIYFSYDVKMKEKGDIPEGYSVSREKKERFSLILESASTNQTSMYLCASSLGGRRNEKLFFGSGTQLSVL.

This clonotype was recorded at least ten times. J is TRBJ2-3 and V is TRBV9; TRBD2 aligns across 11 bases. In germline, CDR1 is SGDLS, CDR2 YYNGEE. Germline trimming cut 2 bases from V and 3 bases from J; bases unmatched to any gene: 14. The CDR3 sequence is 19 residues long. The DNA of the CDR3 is TGTGCCAGCAGCGTGATTGCTAGCGGGAGGCAGGGTTCTACAGATACGCAGTATTTT. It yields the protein CASSVIASGRQGSTDTQYF.

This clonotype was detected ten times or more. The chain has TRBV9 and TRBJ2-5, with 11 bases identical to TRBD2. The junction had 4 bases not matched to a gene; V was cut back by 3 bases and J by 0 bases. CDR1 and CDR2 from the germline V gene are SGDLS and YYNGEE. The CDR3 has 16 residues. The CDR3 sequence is CASSGGLAGYQETQYF. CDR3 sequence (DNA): TGTGCCAGCAGCGGTGGACTAGCGGGCTACCAAGAGACCCAGTACTTC. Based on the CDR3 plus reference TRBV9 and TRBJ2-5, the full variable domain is DSGVTQTPKHLITATGQRVTLRCSPRSGDLSVYWYQQSLDQGLQFLIQYYNGEERAKGNILERFSAQQFPDLHSELNLSSLELGDSALYFCASSGGLAGYQETQYFGPGTRLLVL.

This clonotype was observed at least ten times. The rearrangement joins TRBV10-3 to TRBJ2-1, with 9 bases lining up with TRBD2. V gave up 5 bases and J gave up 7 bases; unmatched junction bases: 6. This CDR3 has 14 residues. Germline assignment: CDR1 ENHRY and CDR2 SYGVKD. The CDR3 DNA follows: TGTGCCATCAGTCGAGCGGGAGGTAGTAATGAGCAGTTCTTC. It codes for CAISRAGGSNEQFF.

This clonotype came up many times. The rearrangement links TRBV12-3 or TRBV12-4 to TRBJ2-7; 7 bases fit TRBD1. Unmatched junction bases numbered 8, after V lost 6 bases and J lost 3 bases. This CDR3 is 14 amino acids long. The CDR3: CASSYRGLNYEQYF. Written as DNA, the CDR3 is TGTGCCAGCAGCTACAGGGGCCTTAACTACGAGCAGTACTTC.

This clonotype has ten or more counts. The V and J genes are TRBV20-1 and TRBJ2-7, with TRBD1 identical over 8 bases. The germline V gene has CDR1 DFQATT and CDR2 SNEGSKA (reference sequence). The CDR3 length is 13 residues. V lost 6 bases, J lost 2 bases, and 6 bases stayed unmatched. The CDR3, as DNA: TGCAGTGCCAGGGGGCCGACCACCTACGAGCAGTACTTC. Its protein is CSARGPTTYEQYF.